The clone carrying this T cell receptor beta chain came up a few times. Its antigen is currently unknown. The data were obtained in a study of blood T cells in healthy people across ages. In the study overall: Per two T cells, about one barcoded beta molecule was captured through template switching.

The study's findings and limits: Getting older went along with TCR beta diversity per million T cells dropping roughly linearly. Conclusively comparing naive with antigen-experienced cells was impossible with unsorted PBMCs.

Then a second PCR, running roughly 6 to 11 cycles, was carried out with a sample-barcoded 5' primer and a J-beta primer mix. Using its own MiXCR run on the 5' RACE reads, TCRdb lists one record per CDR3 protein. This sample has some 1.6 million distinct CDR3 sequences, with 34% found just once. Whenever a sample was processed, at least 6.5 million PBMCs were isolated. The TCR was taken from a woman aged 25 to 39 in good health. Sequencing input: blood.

In DNA, the CDR3 is TGTGCCAGCAAAAACAGGGGATTGGAGACCCAGTACTTC. Translation: CASKNRGLETQYF. The chain uses TRBV27 and TRBJ2-7; 7 positions match TRBD1. Gene TRBJ2-5 matches the end of the DNA better, so the J call may be wrong. The CDR3 has 13 amino acids. Germline V gene data show CDR1 as MNHEY and CDR2 as SMNVEV (reference sequence).